These 5 T cell receptor beta chains originate from one sample sequenced in a study of neoadjuvant anti-PD-1 for oral cavity cancer. Generated by immunoSEQ multiplex PCR, the TCRdb table keeps only in-frame clones and is missing some. The sample holds 25,000 or so clones, roughly 30% seen once. The time point was: after neoadjuvant nivolumab, at surgical resection. The sample in question was tumor tissue, obtained after nivolumab (anti-PD-1) treatment. These receptors came from a person aged 35-79 years with oral cavity squamous cell carcinoma.

The chain links TRBV27 to TRBJ1-2, with D possibly TRBD1 on 5 matching bases. The germline V gene has CDR1 MNHEY and CDR2 SMNVEV (reference sequence). V dropped 6 bases and J dropped 8 bases, with 16 bases sitting between them. The CDR3 is 13 amino acids. The CDR3 DNA sequence: TGTGCCAGCAGCATACAAGTCGGGGGAGGCTACACCTTC. Amino acids: CASSIQVGGGYTF.

This clone has more than one count but fewer than ten. The CDR3 loop is CASSLLWGQGAVETQYF. For the CDR3, the DNA is TGTGCCAGCAGCTTACTATGGGGACAGGGGGCCGTGGAGACCCAGTACTTC. The chain carries TRBV11-2 and TRBJ2-5; 12 nucleotides align to TRBD1. CDR1 and CDR2 from the germline V gene are SGHAT and FQNNGV. The J segment lost 5 bases and the V segment lost 2 bases, leaving 9 bases of the junction unmatched. The CDR3 is 17 residues long.

In this sample, this clone turned up a few times. This chain joins TRBV27 and TRBJ2-1, with TRBD2 matching over 11 bases. V lost 4 bases, J lost 5 bases, and 4 bases stayed unmatched. Looked up from germline, CDR1 is MNHEY and CDR2 is SMNVEV (reference sequence). The CDR3 has 15 residues. The CDR3: CASSSPSGGHNEQFF. CDR3 DNA: TGTGCCAGCAGTTCCCCTAGCGGGGGGCACAATGAGCAGTTCTTC.

This clone was counted only a few times. The rearrangement uses TRBV5-1 and TRBJ2-1, with 8 bases identical to TRBD2. There are 14 residues in the CDR3. The junction had 2 bases not matched to a gene; V was cut back by 6 bases and J by 0 bases. Germline-derived CDR1 and CDR2 are SGHRS and YFSETQ. The DNA for the CDR3 is TGCGCCAGCACCCGGGGGGGCTCCTACAATGAGCAGTTCTTC. Translated: CASTRGGSYNEQFF.

This clone occurred a few times. This sequence joins TRBV7-2 and TRBJ2-7; unclear D gene. From germline, CDR1 is SGHTA and CDR2 FQGNSA. Trimming stripped 1 base from V and 3 bases from J, with 7 bases between. This CDR3 spans 13 amino acids. DNA for the CDR3: TGTGCCAGCAGCTTAGACCAAAACTACGAGCAGTACTTC. This codes for CASSLDQNYEQYF.